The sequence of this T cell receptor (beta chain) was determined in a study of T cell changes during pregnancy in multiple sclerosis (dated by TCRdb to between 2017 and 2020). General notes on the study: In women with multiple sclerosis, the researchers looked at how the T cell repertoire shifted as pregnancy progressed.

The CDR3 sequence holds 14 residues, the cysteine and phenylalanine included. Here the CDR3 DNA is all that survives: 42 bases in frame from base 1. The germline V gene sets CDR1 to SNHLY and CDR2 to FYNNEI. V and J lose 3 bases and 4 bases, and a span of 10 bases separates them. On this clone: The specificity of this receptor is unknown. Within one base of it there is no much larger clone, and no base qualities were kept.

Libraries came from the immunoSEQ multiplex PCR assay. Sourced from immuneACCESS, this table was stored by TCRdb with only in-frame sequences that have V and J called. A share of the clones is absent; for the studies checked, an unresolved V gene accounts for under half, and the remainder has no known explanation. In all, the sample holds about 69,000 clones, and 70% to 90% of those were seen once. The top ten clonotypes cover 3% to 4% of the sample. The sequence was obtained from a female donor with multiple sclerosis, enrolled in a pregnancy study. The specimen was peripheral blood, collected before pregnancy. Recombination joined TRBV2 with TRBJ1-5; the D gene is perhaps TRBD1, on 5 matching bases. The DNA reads TGTGCCAGCAGTGAGTTAGGGGCGAATCAGCCCCAGCATTTT. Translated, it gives CASSELGANQPQHF.